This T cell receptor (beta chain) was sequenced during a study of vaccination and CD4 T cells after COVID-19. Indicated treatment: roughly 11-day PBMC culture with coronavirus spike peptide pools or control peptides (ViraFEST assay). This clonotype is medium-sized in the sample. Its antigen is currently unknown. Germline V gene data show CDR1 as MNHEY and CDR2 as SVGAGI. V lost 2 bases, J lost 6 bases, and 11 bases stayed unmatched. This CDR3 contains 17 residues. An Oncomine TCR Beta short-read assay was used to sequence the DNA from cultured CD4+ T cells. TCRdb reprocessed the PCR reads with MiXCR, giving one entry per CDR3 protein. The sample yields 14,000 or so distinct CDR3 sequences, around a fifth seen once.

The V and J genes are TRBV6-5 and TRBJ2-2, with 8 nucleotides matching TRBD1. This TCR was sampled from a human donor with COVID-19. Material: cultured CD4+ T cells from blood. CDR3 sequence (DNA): TGTGCCAGCAGTTACCCCGGAGCGACAGGGGCAGCCGGGGAGCTGTTTTTT. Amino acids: CASSYPGATGAAGELFF.